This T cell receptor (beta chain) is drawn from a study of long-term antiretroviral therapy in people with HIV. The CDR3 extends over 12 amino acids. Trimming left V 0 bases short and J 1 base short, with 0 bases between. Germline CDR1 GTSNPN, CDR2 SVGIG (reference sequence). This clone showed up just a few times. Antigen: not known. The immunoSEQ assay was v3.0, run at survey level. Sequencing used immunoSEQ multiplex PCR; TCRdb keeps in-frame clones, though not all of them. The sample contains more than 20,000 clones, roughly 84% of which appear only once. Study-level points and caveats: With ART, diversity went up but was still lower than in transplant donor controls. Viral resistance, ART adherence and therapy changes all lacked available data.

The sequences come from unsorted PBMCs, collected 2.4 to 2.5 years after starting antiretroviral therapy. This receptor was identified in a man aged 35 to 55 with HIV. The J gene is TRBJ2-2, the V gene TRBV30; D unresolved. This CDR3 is CAWSVNTGELFF. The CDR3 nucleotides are TGTGCCTGGAGTGTGAACACCGGGGAGCTGTTTTTT.